Listed here is a single T cell receptor (beta chain). Profiling relied on immunoSEQ multiplex PCR, and the TCRdb table lists in-frame clones only, not all of them. The data show about 230,000 clones, 70% to 90% seen once. This specimen comes from a study of blood T cell repertoires in COVID-19. V lost 3 bases, J lost 7 bases, and 6 bases stayed unmatched. Germline CDR1 reads MNHEY; CDR2 reads SMNVEV (reference sequence). There are 14 residues in the CDR3. The study recruited people aged roughly 18 to 100 years across about two dozen US areas. Participants reported their clinical history, and cohort assignment relied on those reports.

This clonotype was sampled from a woman in her forties with acute COVID-19. What was sequenced was PBMCs or T cells enriched from blood (not recorded which). The V gene is TRBV27, the J gene TRBJ1-5; 7 bases align to TRBD1. The CDR3 region has the DNA TGTGCCAGCAGTTTCGACAGGGTCCGGCAGCCCCAGCATTTT. It is translated as CASSFDRVRQPQHF.